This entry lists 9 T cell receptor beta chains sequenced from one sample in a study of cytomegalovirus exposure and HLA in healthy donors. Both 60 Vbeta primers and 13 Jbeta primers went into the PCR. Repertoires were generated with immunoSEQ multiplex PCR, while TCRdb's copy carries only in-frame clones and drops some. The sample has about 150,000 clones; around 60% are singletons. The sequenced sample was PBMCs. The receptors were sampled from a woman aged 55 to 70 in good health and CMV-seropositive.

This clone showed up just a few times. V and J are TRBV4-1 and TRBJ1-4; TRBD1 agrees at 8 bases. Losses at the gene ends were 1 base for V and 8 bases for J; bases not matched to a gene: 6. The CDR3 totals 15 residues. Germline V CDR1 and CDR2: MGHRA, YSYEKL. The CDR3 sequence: CASSQVPGQGEKLFF. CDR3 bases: TGCGCCAGCAGCCAAGTTCCTGGACAGGGCGAAAAACTGTTTTTT.

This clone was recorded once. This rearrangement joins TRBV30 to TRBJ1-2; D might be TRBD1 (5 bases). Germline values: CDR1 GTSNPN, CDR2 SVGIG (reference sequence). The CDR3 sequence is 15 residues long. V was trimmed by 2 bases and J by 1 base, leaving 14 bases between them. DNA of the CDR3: TGTGCCTGGAGTCCCTCAGGGATCTTTAACTATGGCTACACCTTC. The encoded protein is CAWSPSGIFNYGYTF. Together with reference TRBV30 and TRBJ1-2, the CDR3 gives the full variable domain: SQTIHQWPATLVQPVGSPLSLECTVEGTSNPNLYWYRQAAGRGLQLLFYSVGIGQISSEVPQNLSASRPQDRQFILSSKKLLLSDSGFYLCAWSPSGIFNYGYTFGSGTRLTVV.

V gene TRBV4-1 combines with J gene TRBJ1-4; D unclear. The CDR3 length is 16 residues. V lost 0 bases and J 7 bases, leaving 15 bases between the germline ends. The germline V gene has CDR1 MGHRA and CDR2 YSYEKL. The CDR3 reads CASSQDTPLALEKLFF. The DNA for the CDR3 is TGCGCCAGCAGCCAAGATACCCCCCTGGCCCTTGAAAAACTGTTTTTT.

The CDR3 sequence is CASSTSINEQFF. The CDR3 DNA reads as TGTGCCAGTAGTACCAGTATTAATGAGCAGTTCTTC. V is TRBV19 and J is TRBJ2-1; no reliable D call. The CDR3 runs to 12 residues. The germline V gene encodes CDR1 LNHDA and CDR2 SQIVND (reference sequence). Trimming shortened V by 4 bases and J by 7 bases, and 8 bases separated the two germline ends.

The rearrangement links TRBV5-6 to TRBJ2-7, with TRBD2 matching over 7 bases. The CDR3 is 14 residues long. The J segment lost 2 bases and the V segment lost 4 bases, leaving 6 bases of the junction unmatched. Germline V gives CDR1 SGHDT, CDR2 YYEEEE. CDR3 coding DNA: TGTGCCAGCAGCAAAACTAGCGTGACCTACGAGCAGTACTTC. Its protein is CASSKTSVTYEQYF.

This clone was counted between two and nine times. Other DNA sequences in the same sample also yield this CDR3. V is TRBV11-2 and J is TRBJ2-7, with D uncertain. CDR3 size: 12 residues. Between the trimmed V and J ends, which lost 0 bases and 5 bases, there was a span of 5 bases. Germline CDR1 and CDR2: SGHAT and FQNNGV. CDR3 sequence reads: CASSLDRDEQYF. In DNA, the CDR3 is TGTGCCAGCAGCTTAGATCGGGACGAGCAGTACTTC.

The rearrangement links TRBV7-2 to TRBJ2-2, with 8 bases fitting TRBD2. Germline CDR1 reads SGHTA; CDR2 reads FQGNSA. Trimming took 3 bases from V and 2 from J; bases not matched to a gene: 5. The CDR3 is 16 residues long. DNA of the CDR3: TGTGCCAGCAGCTTTTATAGCGGGGCTAACACCGGGGAGCTGTTTTTT. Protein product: CASSFYSGANTGELFF.

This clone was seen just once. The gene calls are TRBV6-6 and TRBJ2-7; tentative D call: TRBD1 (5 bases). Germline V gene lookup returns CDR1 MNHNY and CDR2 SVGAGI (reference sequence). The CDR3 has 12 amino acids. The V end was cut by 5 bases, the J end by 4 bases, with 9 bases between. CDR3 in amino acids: CASSEDKYEQYF. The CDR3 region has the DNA TGTGCCAGCAGTGAGGACAAGTACGAGCAGTACTTC.

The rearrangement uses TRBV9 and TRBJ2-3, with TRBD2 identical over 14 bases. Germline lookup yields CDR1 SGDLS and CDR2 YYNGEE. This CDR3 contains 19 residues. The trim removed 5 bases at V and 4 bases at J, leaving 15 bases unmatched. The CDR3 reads CASSPQGTSGRVGADTQYF. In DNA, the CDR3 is TGTGCCAGCAGTCCCCAGGGGACTAGCGGGAGAGTCGGAGCAGATACGCAGTATTTT. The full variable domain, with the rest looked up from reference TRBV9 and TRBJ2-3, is DSGVTQTPKHLITATGQRVTLRCSPRSGDLSVYWYQQSLDQGLQFLIQYYNGEERAKGNILERFSAQQFPDLHSELNLSSLELGDSALYFCASSPQGTSGRVGADTQYFGPGTRLTVL.